These T cell receptor beta chains were read from a single sample in a study of T-cell reconstitution after alpha-beta-depleted transplantation in children. TCRdb fed the PCR reads into MiXCR, producing one record per CDR3 protein. The repertoire holds a few hundred thousand distinct CDR3 sequences, with under 20% as singletons. The sample here was PBMCs, mostly from graft donor cells, taken 360 days after TCRalphabeta/CD19-depleted stem cell transplant. The receptors originated from a boy in the first two years of life who had a stem cell transplant for Wiskott-Aldrich syndrome, so the T cells may come from the graft donor. The CDR3 runs from the conserved cysteine through the conserved F or W. The order of the fields is J gene, D gene, CDR3 length, V gene, clone size, CDR3 DNA, CDR3 protein. A D gene is named only where the DNA matches it firmly. Rows may omit the clone size; those that give it use once, few, many or a size class.

TRBJ2-7	TRBD1	13	TRBV29-1	many	TGCAGCGTTTTAAGACAGGGGGGGTACGAGCAGTACTTC	CSVLRQGGYEQYF
TRBJ2-7	TRBD1	15	TRBV4-1	-	TGCGCCAGCAGCCAACCTGGACAGGGCCAGCGGGCAGAGTACTTC	CASSQPGQGQRAEYF
TRBJ2-7	-	11	TRBV3-2	few	TGTGCCAGCAGCCAAGATCGCGTGCAGTACTTC	CASSQDRVQYF
TRBJ1-2	-	14	TRBV7-2	-	TGTGCCAGCAGCTGGTTGGGAGCTAACTATGGCTACACCTTC	CASSWLGANYGYTF
TRBJ1-2	-	14	TRBV4-2	-	TGTGCCAGCAGCCAAGGGGTGGGAAGCTATGGCTACACCTTC	CASSQGVGSYGYTF
TRBJ2-2	-	15	TRBV20-1	many	TGCAGTGCTAGAGATCGAACGAGGAGCACCGGGGAGCTGTTTTTT	CSARDRTRSTGELFF
TRBJ2-1	-	15	TRBV5-1	-	TGCGCCAGCAGCTTGGTTAGGGTAGGGGACAATGAGCAGTTCTTC	CASSLVRVGDNEQFF
TRBJ2-1	-	12	TRBV12-3/TRBV12-4	many	TGTGCCAGCAAGGGCGTAAGGAATGAGCAGTTCTTC	CASKGVRNEQFF
TRBJ2-3	-	14	TRBV4-1	few	TGCGCCAGCAGCCCCGAGGGGAATCGCGATACGCAGTATTTT	CASSPEGNRDTQYF
TRBJ2-7	-	14	TRBV12-3/TRBV12-4	many	TGTGCCAGCAAAGTAGGGCCCGATCGGTACGAGCAGTACTTC	CASKVGPDRYEQYF
TRBJ1-1	TRBD1	16	TRBV5-1	-	TGCGCCAGCAGCTGGACAGGGATTATTCCCAACACTGAAGCTTTCTTT	CASSWTGIIPNTEAFF
TRBJ2-4	TRBD2	15	TRBV6-2/TRBV6-3	-	TGTGCCAGCAACAAAGCGGGAGGGCTGAGGTACATTCAGTACTTC	CASNKAGGLRYIQYF
TRBJ2-2	TRBD2	17	TRBV4-2	-	TGTGCCAGCAGCCAAGAAGTTAGCGGGTCAAGGGCCGGGGAGCTGTTTTTT	CASSQEVSGSRAGELFF
TRBJ1-3	-	16	TRBV15	few	TGTGCCACCCTCGACCGGGGGTCCCGCTCTGGAAACACCATATATTTT	CATLDRGSRSGNTIYF
TRBJ2-7	-	15	TRBV28	few	TGTGCCAGCAGACCTCGGGACAATCCGGCCTACGAGCAGTACTTC	CASRPRDNPAYEQYF
TRBJ1-1	-	12	TRBV12-3/TRBV12-4	-	TGTGCCAGCACCCCCGCCCACACTGAAGCTTTCTTT	CASTPAHTEAFF
TRBJ2-3	-	16	TRBV10-3	-	TGTGCCATCAGTCCCTTTCGCAGGGGTAACGCAGATACGCAGTATTTT	CAISPFRRGNADTQYF
TRBJ2-1	TRBD1	17	TRBV5-1	many	TGCGCCAGCAGCTTGGTTGGACAGGGTCTATTCTACAATGAGCAGTTCTTC	CASSLVGQGLFYNEQFF
TRBJ2-5	TRBD2	23	TRBV4-1	-	TGCGCCAGCAGCCAAGATCACCCAGATCCGACTAGCGGGAGGCCCGTCATTCAAGAGACCCAGTACTTC	CASSQDHPDPTSGRPVIQETQYF
TRBJ2-2	-	13	TRBV12-3/TRBV12-4	-	TGTGCCAGCAGGGTGACTAGGGCCGGGGAGCTGTTTTTT	CASRVTRAGELFF
TRBJ2-5	TRBD2	14	TRBV5-1	few	TGCGCCAGCAGCCGCGGACTAGCGGAGGAGACCCAGTACTTC	CASSRGLAEETQYF
TRBJ1-5	-	16	TRBV15	few	TGTGCCACCAGCAGAGGACAGGATCGTAGCAATCAGCCCCAGCATTTT	CATSRGQDRSNQPQHF
TRBJ2-5	-	14	TRBV15	few	TGTGCCACCAGCGGAACCGGGGGGCCGGAGACCCAGTACTTC	CATSGTGGPETQYF
TRBJ1-5	-	15	TRBV7-2	-	TGTGCCAGCAGCCCTCGGACAGATTCCAATCAGCCCCAGCATTTT	CASSPRTDSNQPQHF
TRBJ2-7	TRBD1	13	TRBV2	-	TGTGCCAGCTCCCGGGACAGGGGGAACGAGCAGTACTTC	CASSRDRGNEQYF
TRBJ2-7	TRBD1	13	TRBV11-2	few	TGTGCCAGCAGCAACCAACAGGGGTACGAGCAGTACTTC	CASSNQQGYEQYF
TRBJ1-6	-	15	TRBV12-3/TRBV12-4	few	TGTGCCAGCAGTTTGTCGGGGACGCCGAATTCACCCCTCCACTTT	CASSLSGTPNSPLHF
TRBJ2-5	-	14	TRBV12-3/TRBV12-4	-	TGTGCCAGCAGTAAGGGGCTCTCACAAGAGACCCAGTACTTC	CASSKGLSQETQYF
TRBJ2-7	TRBD2	13	TRBV20-1	few	TGCAGTGCTAGTAGCGGGGGGATCTACGAGCAGTACTTC	CSASSGGIYEQYF
TRBJ2-5	-	15	TRBV18	-	TGTGCCAGCTCACGTCCGTCCGCCAAGGGAAAGACCCAGTACTTC	CASSRPSAKGKTQYF
TRBJ2-2	TRBD2	19	TRBV24-1	-	TGTGCCACCAGTGATTTGTTACCGGGACTAACATCCCCCACCGGGGAGCTGTTTTTT	CATSDLLPGLTSPTGELFF
TRBJ2-2	-	15	TRBV12-3/TRBV12-4	few	TGCGCCAGCAGCTTGAACAGCCCGAACACCGGGGAGCTGTTTTTT	CASSLNSPNTGELFF
TRBJ2-5	TRBD1	15	TRBV24-1	few	TGTGCCACCAGTGACCCGGGACAGGGTCAAGAGACCCAGTACTTC	CATSDPGQGQETQYF
TRBJ1-2	-	15	TRBV6-5	-	TGTGCCAGCAGTTACTCCAAGGGGGTTAACTATGGCTACACCTTC	CASSYSKGVNYGYTF
TRBJ2-6	-	18	TRBV6-4	-	TGTGCCTTCAGTCCCTCCCGGGTTACCACCTCTGGGGCCAACGTCCTGACTTTC	CAFSPSRVTTSGANVLTF
TRBJ2-5	TRBD2	15	TRBV13	few	TGTGCCAGCAGCTTGCGGGAGGGGTGGCAAGAGACCCAGTACTTC	CASSLREGWQETQYF
TRBJ2-2	-	14	TRBV12-3/TRBV12-4	few	TGTGCCACCCTTGCGGGACACAACACCGGGGAGCTGTTTTTT	CATLAGHNTGELFF
TRBJ1-2	TRBD1	14	TRBV12-3/TRBV12-4	few	TGTGCCAGCAGTCCGGGGACAGTTCCCTATGGCTACACCTTC	CASSPGTVPYGYTF